This passage covers 15 T cell receptor beta chains from one sample sequenced in a study of cytomegalovirus exposure and HLA in healthy donors. Measured with immunoSEQ multiplex PCR; TCRdb has only the in-frame clones, and not every one. Counted here are about 110,000 clones, 85% to 90% occurring once; the ten biggest clones make up 1.4%. What was sequenced was PBMCs. These TCRs come from a woman in her twenties or thirties in good health and CMV-seropositive.

The J gene is TRBJ2-7, the V gene TRBV19, with D possibly TRBD1 on 5 matching bases. Germline V gene lookup returns CDR1 LNHDA and CDR2 SQIVND (reference sequence). CDR3 size: 14 residues. Trimming removed 3 bases from V and 0 bases from J, with 9 bases in between. The CDR3 region is CASSIGRDSYEQYF. The CDR3 bases are TGTGCCAGTAGTATCGGCAGGGACTCCTACGAGCAGTACTTC.

The rearrangement joins TRBV10-3 to TRBJ1-1, with TRBD1 matching over 9 bases. The trim removed 2 bases at V and 2 bases at J, leaving 3 bases unmatched. The CDR3 has 15 residues. Germline V CDR1 and CDR2: ENHRY, SYGVKD. The chain's CDR3 is CAISEGQGFNTEAFF. CDR3 coding DNA: TGTGCCATCAGTGAGGGACAGGGGTTTAACACTGAAGCTTTCTTT.

CDR3 in DNA: TGCAGTGGCCTCCACAAGTACGAGCAGTACTTC. Translated, it gives CSGLHKYEQYF. V and J are TRBV20-1 and TRBJ2-7; D is undetermined. V was clipped by 7 bases and J by 4 bases, with 11 bases between them. The CDR3 has 11 residues. The V gene's germline CDR1 is DFQATT and CDR2 SNEGSKA (reference sequence).

V and J are TRBV5-1 and TRBJ1-4; 8 nucleotides line up with TRBD1. In germline, CDR1 is SGHRS, CDR2 YFSETQ. This CDR3 has 15 amino acids. With V trimmed by 0 bases and J by 4 bases, 2 bases remained unmatched. The DNA for the CDR3 is TGCGCCAGCAGCTTGGGGACAGGGCGTAATGAAAAACTGTTTTTT. Its translation is CASSLGTGRNEKLFF.

This chain links TRBV14 with TRBJ2-5; D remains ambiguous. V was shortened by 0 bases and J by 5 bases, with 10 bases between the two germline ends. The germline gives CDR1 SGHDN, CDR2 FVKESK. The CDR3 is 14 amino acids. CDR3 DNA sequence: TGTGCCAGCAGCCAAGACTCATTCGCGGAGACCCAGTACTTC. Its protein is CASSQDSFAETQYF.

The chain couples TRBV19 to TRBJ2-6, with 8 bases lining up with TRBD2. The CDR3 is made up of 16 amino acids. The V and J ends lost 5 bases and 0 bases, in that order; junction bases with no gene match: 3. Germline V gene sequence: CDR1 LNHDA, CDR2 SQIVND (reference sequence). The CDR3: CASSQRGNSGANVLTF. The CDR3 DNA reads TGTGCCAGTAGTCAGCGGGGGAACTCTGGGGCCAACGTCCTGACTTTC. Variable domain in full (rest from reference TRBV19 and TRBJ2-6): DGGITQSPKYLFRKEGQNVTLSCEQNLNHDAMYWYRQDPGQGLRLIYYSQIVNDFQKGDIAEGYSVSREKKESFPLTVTSAQKNPTAFYLCASSQRGNSGANVLTFGAGSRLTVL.

This rearrangement joins TRBV6-5 to TRBJ1-1; TRBD1 aligns across 8 bases. V dropped 4 bases and J dropped 4; count of bases not matched to a gene: 5. CDR1 is MNHEY and CDR2 is SVGAGI in the germline V gene. This CDR3 has 14 residues. CDR3 loop: CASSFWTGSTEAFF. In DNA form, the CDR3 reads TGTGCCAGCAGTTTCTGGACAGGGAGCACTGAAGCTTTCTTT.

This rearrangement joins TRBV15 to TRBJ1-2; D remains unclear. In germline, CDR1 is LNHNV, CDR2 YYDKDF (reference sequence). CDR3 length equals 14 residues. The ends were cut back, 0 bases at V and 2 bases at J, with 7 bases in the middle. CDR3 nucleotides: TGTGCCACCAGCAGAGATCTAGTAAACTATGGCTACACCTTC. It yields the protein CATSRDLVNYGYTF. The variable domain in full, with the rest retrieved from reference TRBV15 and TRBJ1-2, is DAMVIQNPRYQVTQFGKPVTLSCSQTLNHNVMYWYQQKSSQAPKLLFHYYDKDFNNEADTPDNFQSRRPNTSFCFLDIRSPGLGDTAMYLCATSRDLVNYGYTFGSGTRLTVV.

The chain employs TRBV5-1 and TRBJ2-3, with 9 positions matching TRBD2. CDR1 SGHRS and CDR2 YFSETQ come from the germline V gene. The CDR3 loop spans 17 amino acids. V lost 1 base to trimming and J lost 0 bases; unmatched junction nucleotides: 6. The CDR3 loop reads CASSLRSGGPSTDTQYF. DNA of the CDR3: TGCGCCAGCAGCTTGAGGAGCGGGGGGCCTAGCACAGATACGCAGTATTTT.

Regarding this clone: One end of the junction fails to match germline, which may point to a read error. The chain links TRBV7-7 to TRBJ2-5, with D possibly matching TRBD1 (5 bases). Germline V CDR1 and CDR2: SSHAT, FNYEAQ (reference sequence). The CDR3 covers 13 residues. The CDR3 bases are TGTGCTAGCAGCTTGCTGGACAAGGGGACCCAGTACTTC. This gives the protein CASSLLDKGTQYF.

V is TRBV2 and J is TRBJ2-4; D possibly corresponds to TRBD2 (6 bases). CDR3 length: 17 residues. Germline V lookup: CDR1 SNHLY, CDR2 FYNNEI. V was shortened by 2 bases and J by 0 bases, with 14 bases between the two germline ends. The CDR3 coding sequence is TGTGCCAGCAGTGAAATTCTTCCGGGACTAGCCAAAAACATTCAGTACTTC. Translation gives CASSEILPGLAKNIQYF.

About this clone: The same CDR3 is also encoded by other DNA sequences in this sample. This sequence joins TRBV4-3 and TRBJ2-6; tentative D call: TRBD1 (6 bases). CDR3 length equals 17 residues. The V gene's germline CDR1 is LGHNA and CDR2 YSLEER. Trimming left V 0 bases short and J 4 bases short, with 13 bases between. The chain's CDR3 is CASSQDLGAAGANVLTF. The CDR3 DNA is TGCGCCAGCAGCCAAGACTTGGGGGCGGCAGGGGCCAACGTCCTGACTTTC.

This chain joins TRBV7-2 and TRBJ1-2; D is perhaps TRBD1 (5 bases). Trimming shortened V by 0 bases and J by 13 bases, and 12 bases separated the two germline ends. Germline V gene lookup returns CDR1 SGHTA and CDR2 FQGNSA. The CDR3 is 12 amino acids. The DNA for the CDR3 is TGTGCCAGCAGCTTAGCAGGGGCCGCCGCCACCTTC. Its translation: CASSLAGAAATF.

CDR3 region: CAISGTGNTEAFF. The CDR3, as DNA: TGTGCCATCAGTGGGACAGGGAACACTGAAGCTTTCTTT. The rearrangement joins TRBV10-3 to TRBJ1-1, with 7 bases identical to TRBD1. Germline V gene data show CDR1 as ENHRY and CDR2 as SYGVKD. The V gene end was trimmed by 4 bases and the J gene end by 1 base; junction bases not matched to a gene: 0. This CDR3 comprises 13 residues.

To note about this clone: An end of the junction does not agree with germline; a read error may underlie this. V is TRBV4-3 and J is TRBJ2-7; 15 bases are a match to TRBD2. In germline, CDR1 is LGHNA, CDR2 YSLEER. The CDR3 has 15 amino acids. As DNA, the CDR3 is TGCGCCAGCAGCCCAGGGGCCGGGACTAGCGGGAGGTTACTCTTC. Amino acid sequence: CASSPGAGTSGRLLF.